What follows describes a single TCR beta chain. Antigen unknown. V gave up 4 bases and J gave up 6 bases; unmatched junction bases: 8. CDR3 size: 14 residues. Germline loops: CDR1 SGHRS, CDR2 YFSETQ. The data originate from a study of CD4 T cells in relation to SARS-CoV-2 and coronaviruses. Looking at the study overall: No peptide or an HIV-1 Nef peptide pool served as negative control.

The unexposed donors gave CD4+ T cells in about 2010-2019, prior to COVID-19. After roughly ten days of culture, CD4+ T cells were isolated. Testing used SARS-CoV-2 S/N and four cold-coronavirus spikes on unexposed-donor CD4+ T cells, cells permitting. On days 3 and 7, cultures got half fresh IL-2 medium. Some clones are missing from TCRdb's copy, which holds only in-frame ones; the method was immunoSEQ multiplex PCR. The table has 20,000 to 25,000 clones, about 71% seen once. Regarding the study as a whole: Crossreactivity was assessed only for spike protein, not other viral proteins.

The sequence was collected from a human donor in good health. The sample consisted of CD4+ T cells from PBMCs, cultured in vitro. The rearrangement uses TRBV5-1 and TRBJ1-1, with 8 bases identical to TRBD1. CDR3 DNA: TGCGCCAGCAGCAAGGGGACAGGCCTTTCTGAAGCTTTCTTT. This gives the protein CASSKGTGLSEAFF.